The T cell receptor (beta chain) under discussion was sequenced for a study of shared clonotypes between healthy human individuals. General study findings and limits: Researchers found naive subsets generally carried larger estimated richness than memory subsets. Limited genetic and exposure-history diversity came from having few donors.

V lost 3 bases to trimming and J lost 0 bases, with 8 bases between them. The CDR3 extends over 15 amino acids. Germline V CDR1 and CDR2: SEHNR, FQNEAQ (reference sequence). Details on this clone: Its specificity is not known.

Repertoires were generated with immunoSEQ multiplex PCR, while TCRdb's copy carries only in-frame clones and drops some. The table shows over 2 million clones, with about nine tenths occurring only once. The sequence came from a man younger than 30 in good health. Some clones in this sample may be carry-over from other donors' samples. V and J are TRBV7-9 and TRBJ2-2; a weak D match, TRBD1 (6 bases). The sequencing sample was made of naive CD4+ T cells from PBMCs. Subset given: CD45RA+ positively selected. CDR3 in DNA: TGTGCCAGCAGCTTGGGGGCCGCGAACACCGGGGAGCTGTTTTTT. Encoded protein: CASSLGAANTGELFF.